Presented here are 20 T cell receptor beta chains from one specimen sequenced in a study of T cell responses to AZD1222 COVID-19 vaccine. Using immunoSEQ multiplex PCR, the repertoire was profiled, and TCRdb retains in-frame clones only, with some absent. The sample includes 130,000 to 150,000 clones, around 83% of them seen just once. This material consisted of peripheral blood, taken 28 days after the second AZD1222 dose. Receptor source: an adult who received the AZD1222 COVID-19 vaccine.

This rearrangement joins TRBV5-1 to TRBJ1-3, with D maybe TRBD1 (5 bases). The germline V gene encodes CDR1 SGHRS and CDR2 YFSETQ. The CDR3 consists of 13 residues. V was cut by 4 bases and J by 2 bases, with 7 bases left in between. CDR3 sequence (DNA): TGCGCCAGCAGCATGGGGGCTGGAAACACCATATATTTT. This translates into CASSMGAGNTIYF.

The rearrangement links TRBV2 to TRBJ1-2; TRBD1 matches 7 bases. The CDR3 runs 13 residues. The germline V gene has CDR1 SNHLY and CDR2 FYNNEI. Trimming cost V 8 bases and J 0 bases; bases outside gene matches: 3. Here the CDR3 DNA reads TGTGCCAGCGGGACAGAGGCTAACTATGGCTACACCTTC. It is translated as CASGTEANYGYTF.

The V gene is TRBV12-3 or TRBV12-4, the J gene TRBJ1-4; a possible D gene is TRBD1 (5 bases). The CDR3 has 12 amino acids. V lost 6 bases and J lost 8, with 10 bases in between. As DNA, the CDR3 is TGTGCCAGCAGACGGGGGAACGAAAAACTGTTTTTT. Translation gives CASRRGNEKLFF.

This clone has more than one count but fewer than ten. The chain combines TRBV28 with TRBJ1-1; D remains unclear. Trimming cost V 3 bases and J 1 base, with 12 bases left between them. The germline gives CDR1 MDHEN, CDR2 SYDVKM. The CDR3 is 15 amino acids. CDR3: CASSFAKGGNTEAFF. In DNA form, the CDR3 reads TGTGCCAGCAGTTTTGCGAAGGGAGGGAACACTGAAGCTTTCTTT.

The chain links TRBV2 to TRBJ2-6, with a weak D call TRBD1 (6 bases). Trimming removed 5 bases from V and 8 bases from J, with 13 bases in between. The length of the CDR3 is 14 residues. Germline V CDR1 and CDR2: SNHLY, FYNNEI. DNA of the CDR3: TGTGCCAGCAGTCTAAACAGGGATCCCAACGTCCTGACTTTC. This gives the protein CASSLNRDPNVLTF.

The CDR3, as DNA: TGCGCCAGCAGCTTGGTTGGGCGCGAGACCCAGTACTTC. Its protein product is CASSLVGRETQYF. The rearrangement uses TRBV5-1 and TRBJ2-5; D is ambiguous. V was clipped by 0 bases and J by 5 bases, with 8 bases between them. The CDR3 extends over 13 amino acids. From germline, CDR1 is SGHRS and CDR2 YFSETQ.

This chain links TRBV5-4 with TRBJ2-1; 11 bases match TRBD2. Trimming removed 4 bases from V and 4 bases from J; junction bases left unmatched: 4. The CDR3 is made up of 15 amino acids. Germline V CDR1 and CDR2: SGHNT, YYREEE (reference sequence). The CDR3 protein is CASSPGTSGYNEQFF. CDR3 bases: TGTGCCAGCAGCCCCGGGACTAGCGGTTACAATGAGCAGTTCTTC.

The genes are TRBV11-3 and TRBJ1-1, with D perhaps matching TRBD1 (6 bases). The V gene's germline CDR1 is SGHNT and CDR2 YENEEA. This CDR3 has 14 residues. V dropped 4 bases and J dropped 2 bases, with 11 bases sitting between them. For the CDR3, the DNA is TGTGCCAGCAGCTACTTGACAGGCAACACTGAAGCTTTCTTT. Its translation: CASSYLTGNTEAFF.

A single count supports this clone. The gene calls are TRBV9 and TRBJ2-3, with 10 bases that match TRBD2. The junction had 6 bases not matched to a gene; V was cut back by 4 bases and J by 4 bases. The CDR3 runs to 15 residues. The germline V gene encodes CDR1 SGDLS and CDR2 YYNGEE. The CDR3 DNA reads as TGTGCCAGCAGCCCAAGCGGGGGGGCCCCAGATACGCAGTATTTT. It yields the protein CASSPSGGAPDTQYF.

This chain joins TRBV29-1 and TRBJ2-2; D unclear. Germline V gives CDR1 SQVTM, CDR2 ANQGSEA. This CDR3 has 13 residues. Trimming pared 4 bases from V and 6 bases from J, leaving 12 bases between. This CDR3 reads CSVGAATSGELFF. The CDR3 DNA is TGCAGCGTTGGTGCAGCCACGTCCGGGGAGCTGTTTTTT.

This sequence joins TRBV19 and TRBJ1-6, with TRBD1 as a possible D gene (5 bases). The CDR3 spans 14 residues. Germline CDR1 LNHDA, CDR2 SQIVND (reference sequence). V was shortened by 4 bases and J by 6 bases, with 10 bases between the two germline ends. The CDR3 reads CASSRGFGNSPLHF. CDR3 coding DNA: TGTGCCAGTAGTAGGGGCTTCGGTAATTCACCCCTCCACTTT.

The genes are TRBV7-8 and TRBJ2-7; D assignment may be TRBD1 or TRBD2 (6 bases each). The germline CDR1 and CDR2 sequences are SGHVS and FQNEAQ. There are 14 residues in the CDR3. V lost 7 bases and J lost 2, with 15 bases in between. CDR3 nucleotides: TGTGCCAGCACCCTAGGGGGGTTTACCTACGAGCAGTACTTC. Its translation: CASTLGGFTYEQYF.

V gene TRBV6-5 combines with J gene TRBJ1-2; D is uncertain. The length of the CDR3 is 15 residues. Germline V gene sequence: CDR1 MNHEY, CDR2 SVGAGI. Between the trimmed V and J ends, which lost 10 bases and 4 bases, there was a span of 22 bases. The CDR3 spells CATTRQGSLSYGYTF. The CDR3 coding sequence is TGTGCCACCACCCGGCAAGGGTCACTGAGCTATGGCTACACCTTC.

The chain joins TRBV20-1 to TRBJ2-7, with D unresolved. The CDR3 loop spans 11 amino acids. V was clipped by 1 base and J by 6 bases, with 7 bases between them. Per germline, CDR1 DFQATT and CDR2 SNEGSKA (reference sequence). The CDR3 protein is CSARGAAEQYF. The CDR3 DNA is TGCAGTGCTAGAGGGGCGGCCGAGCAGTACTTC.

The chain is built from TRBV21-1 and TRBJ2-7; the table's D gene call, TRBD2, was not cross checked with the DNA. TRBV21-1 is noted as a pseudogene. CDR3 length equals 16 residues. The DNA for the CDR3 is TGTGCCAGCAGCCCCGCCAGGTGGAGGACCCCCTACGAGCAGTACTTC. Its translation: CASSPARWRTPYEQYF.

This chain uses TRBV11-2 with TRBJ2-7; D call uncertain. V was clipped by 5 bases and J by 2 bases, with 10 bases between them. The CDR3 has 13 amino acids. Germline CDR1 reads SGHAT; CDR2 reads FQNNGV. CDR3 sequence: CASSTAPTYEQYF. The CDR3 nucleotides read TGTGCCAGCAGCACCGCCCCCACCTACGAGCAGTACTTC.

The chain carries TRBV5-5 and TRBJ2-3; tentative D call: TRBD1 (6 bases). Trimming stripped 5 bases from V and 2 bases from J, with 15 bases between. CDR1 is SGHKS and CDR2 is YYEKEE in the germline V gene (reference sequence). This CDR3 region has 15 residues. CDR3 nucleotides: TGTGCCAGCAGGGAACCGACAGGAATCACAGATACGCAGTATTTT. Encoded protein: CASREPTGITDTQYF.

This chain joins TRBV12-5 and TRBJ1-5, with 8 bases aligning to TRBD1. Germline CDR1 reads LGHNT; CDR2 reads FRNRAP. V was clipped by 6 bases and J by 7 bases; unmatched bases: 11. The CDR3 is 15 residues long. DNA of the CDR3: TGTGCTAGTGGGGACGGACAGGGCGGCCAGCAGCCCCAGCATTTT. Its translation is CASGDGQGGQQPQHF.

The V call is TRBV11-3, the J call TRBJ1-1; TRBD1 might be the D (5 bases). Trimming stripped 3 bases from V and 4 bases from J, with 12 bases between. Germline V gene lookup returns CDR1 SGHNT and CDR2 YENEEA. This CDR3 has 14 residues. CDR3 loop: CASSLAGAGTEAFF. CDR3 coding DNA: TGTGCCAGCAGCTTGGCCGGGGCTGGCACTGAAGCTTTCTTT.

The chain uses TRBV7-9 and TRBJ1-4; D not certain. The V end lost 2 bases, the J end lost 10 bases, and 11 bases lay between the germline ends. CDR1 and CDR2 (germline): SEHNR, FQNEAQ (reference sequence). The CDR3 loop spans 13 amino acids. Written as DNA, the CDR3 is TGTGCCAGCAGCTTACAGACTCGGGGAAAACTGTTTTTT. Amino acid sequence: CASSLQTRGKLFF.